Listed below are T cell receptor beta chains from one sample, sequenced in a study of Ad26.COV2.S vaccination and SARS-CoV-2 variants. The table came from immunoSEQ multiplex PCR; TCRdb's copy has only in-frame clones and leaves some out. The sample shows around 450,000 clones, roughly nine tenths of them seen only once. The specimen was peripheral blood, collected in a trial of Ad26.COV2.S vaccine versus placebo. Receptor source: a person aged 18 to 59 who received the Ad26.COV2.S COVID-19 vaccine or a placebo. Each CDR3 is given with its conserved first and last residue. A D gene is named only where the DNA matches it firmly. Size values are once, few and many counts, or a class for expanded clones, and some rows have none.

d_gene: TRBD2; j_gene: TRBJ2-1; v_gene: TRBV5-1; abundance: NA; CDR3nt: TGCGCCAGCAGCTTATCCGGGACTAGCGGGGTCCATGAGCAGTTCTTC; CDR3aa: CASSLSGTSGVHEQFF
d_gene: TRBD1; j_gene: TRBJ1-1; v_gene: TRBV6-4; abundance: once; CDR3nt: TGTGCCAGCGCCAGACAGGGCGAGTCTGAAGCTTTCTTT; CDR3aa: CASARQGESEAFF
d_gene: NA; j_gene: TRBJ2-7; v_gene: TRBV5-1; abundance: NA; CDR3nt: TGCGCCAGCATGCTGTCCCCGGGGGAGCAGTACTTC; CDR3aa: CASMLSPGEQYF
d_gene: TRBD2; j_gene: TRBJ2-1; v_gene: TRBV9; abundance: NA; CDR3nt: TGTGCCAGCAGCGTAGGTCTAGCGGTATACAATGAGCAGTTCTTC; CDR3aa: CASSVGLAVYNEQFF
d_gene: NA; j_gene: TRBJ1-4; v_gene: TRBV7-9; abundance: NA; CDR3nt: TGTGCCAGCAGCTTAGTACGGGGATCCGATAATGAAAAACTGTTTTTT; CDR3aa: CASSLVRGSDNEKLFF
d_gene: TRBD1; j_gene: TRBJ2-1; v_gene: TRBV25-1; abundance: NA; CDR3nt: TGTGCCAGCAGTCTCCGGGACAGGGTCAATGAGCAGTTCTTC; CDR3aa: CASSLRDRVNEQFF
d_gene: NA; j_gene: TRBJ1-3; v_gene: TRBV18; abundance: NA; CDR3nt: TGTGCCAGCTCCCCGACGGGATACGTTCCGGGAAACACCATATATTTT; CDR3aa: CASSPTGYVPGNTIYF
d_gene: NA; j_gene: TRBJ1-5; v_gene: TRBV7-2; abundance: NA; CDR3nt: TGTGCCAGCAGCTTAAAGGTGGCAGCCTACAATCAGCCCCAGCATTTT; CDR3aa: CASSLKVAAYNQPQHF
d_gene: TRBD1; j_gene: TRBJ2-2; v_gene: TRBV4-2; abundance: NA; CDR3nt: TGTGCCAGCAGCTTAACCGGGACAGGGTTGAAGGGTGGCGGGGAGCTGTTTTTT; CDR3aa: CASSLTGTGLKGGGELFF
d_gene: NA; j_gene: TRBJ1-4; v_gene: TRBV18; abundance: NA; CDR3nt: TGTGCCAGCTCACCGCGGACATATGAAAAACTGTTTTTT; CDR3aa: CASSPRTYEKLFF
d_gene: NA; j_gene: TRBJ2-3; v_gene: TRBV12-3/TRBV12-4; abundance: NA; CDR3nt: TGTGCCAGCAGTCCGTACTACGCAGATACGCAGTATTTT; CDR3aa: CASSPYYADTQYF
d_gene: TRBD1; j_gene: TRBJ1-2; v_gene: TRBV15; abundance: NA; CDR3nt: TGTGCCACCAGCCCCTCCCTGACAGGGGGCGCGGGGGGCTACACCTTC; CDR3aa: CATSPSLTGGAGGYTF
d_gene: TRBD1; j_gene: TRBJ1-5; v_gene: TRBV15; abundance: few; CDR3nt: TGTGCCACCAGCTCCCCGGGACAGGGAAGTCAGCCCCAGCATTTT; CDR3aa: CATSSPGQGSQPQHF
d_gene: NA; j_gene: TRBJ1-5; v_gene: TRBV2; abundance: NA; CDR3nt: TGTGCCAGCAGTGAAGGGGGAACGGGCAATCAGCCCCAGCATTTT; CDR3aa: CASSEGGTGNQPQHF
d_gene: NA; j_gene: TRBJ2-2; v_gene: TRBV7-2; abundance: NA; CDR3nt: TGTGCCAGCAGCTTACAGAGGACAGTCGTTTCCCCCGGGGAGCTGTTTTTT; CDR3aa: CASSLQRTVVSPGELFF
d_gene: NA; j_gene: TRBJ1-2; v_gene: TRBV15; abundance: NA; CDR3nt: TGTGCCACCAGCAGGGACAATGGCTATGGCTACACCTTC; CDR3aa: CATSRDNGYGYTF
d_gene: TRBD1; j_gene: TRBJ1-3; v_gene: TRBV28; abundance: NA; CDR3nt: TGTGCCAGCAGTTCTCCGACAGGGGGCGCGTACACCATATATTTT; CDR3aa: CASSSPTGGAYTIYF
d_gene: NA; j_gene: TRBJ1-4; v_gene: TRBV20-1; abundance: NA; CDR3nt: TGCAGTGCTAACAAGAATGAAAAACTGTTTTTT; CDR3aa: CSANKNEKLFF
d_gene: NA; j_gene: TRBJ2-2; v_gene: TRBV6-5; abundance: few; CDR3nt: TGTGCCAGCAGTTACAGGCTCACCGGGGAGCTGTTTTTT; CDR3aa: CASSYRLTGELFF
d_gene: TRBD2; j_gene: TRBJ2-3; v_gene: TRBV7-2; abundance: NA; CDR3nt: TGTGCCAGTCGGACTAGCGGGTCGGATACGCAGTATTTT; CDR3aa: CASRTSGSDTQYF
d_gene: TRBD1; j_gene: TRBJ1-5; v_gene: TRBV10-3; abundance: NA; CDR3nt: TGTGCCATCAAGGGGACAGGCAATCAGCCCCAGCATTTT; CDR3aa: CAIKGTGNQPQHF